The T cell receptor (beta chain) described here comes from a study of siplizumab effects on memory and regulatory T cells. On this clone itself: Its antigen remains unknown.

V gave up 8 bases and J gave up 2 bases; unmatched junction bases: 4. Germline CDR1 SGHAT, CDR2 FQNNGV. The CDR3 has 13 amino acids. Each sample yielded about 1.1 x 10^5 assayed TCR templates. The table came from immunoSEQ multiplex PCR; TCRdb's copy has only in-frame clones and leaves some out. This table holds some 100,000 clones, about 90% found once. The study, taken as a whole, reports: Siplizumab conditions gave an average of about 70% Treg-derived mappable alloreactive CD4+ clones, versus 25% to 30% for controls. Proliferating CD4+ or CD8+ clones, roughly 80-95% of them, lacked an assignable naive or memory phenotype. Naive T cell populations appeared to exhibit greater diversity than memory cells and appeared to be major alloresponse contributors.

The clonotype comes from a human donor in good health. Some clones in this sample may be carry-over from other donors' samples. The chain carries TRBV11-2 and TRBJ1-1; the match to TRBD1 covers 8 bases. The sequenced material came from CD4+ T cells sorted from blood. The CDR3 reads CASASGGNTEAFF. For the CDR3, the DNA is TGTGCCAGCGCGTCAGGGGGCAACACTGAAGCTTTCTTT.